The source of this T cell receptor beta chain is a study of cytomegalovirus exposure and HLA in healthy donors. Overall study: T cells numbering 150 million to 200 million yielded roughly 120 million unique TCR beta sequences in an earlier analysis.

As concerns this clone: No antigen is known for it.

Overall study findings and caveats: TCR sequences were mostly rare, though some public TCRs occurred in many donors.

The PCR made use of 60 Vbeta and 13 Jbeta primers. The data were produced by immunoSEQ multiplex PCR, yet TCRdb's version contains in-frame clones alone and is incomplete. The sample lists 130,000 or so clones; 60% to 85% were seen once. Specimen: PBMCs. This sequence originates from a female donor in good health and CMV-seropositive.

The DNA for the CDR3 is TGTGCCAGTAGTCTTGTCTCGTCGCGGATGGGCTATGGCTACACCTTC. Translated, it gives CASSLVSSRMGYGYTF. The chain is built from TRBV19 and TRBJ1-2; D call uncertain. Germline V lookup: CDR1 LNHDA, CDR2 SQIVND (reference sequence). The CDR3 is made up of 16 amino acids. Deletions cut 5 bases from V and 4 bases from J, with 20 bases between.